This paragraph covers one T cell receptor (beta chain) sequence. One entry per CDR3 protein results from TCRdb running MiXCR on the RT-PCR reads. Here the sample spans about 680,000 distinct CDR3 sequences, over 12% being singletons. The germline V gene encodes CDR1 SGHAT and CDR2 FQNNGV. V lost 2 bases to trimming and J lost 6 bases, with 10 bases between them. The CDR3 length is 14 residues. The TCR was taken from a female donor in good health, serving as a healthy control. Sample: memory CD4+ T cells from blood. V gene TRBV11-2 combines with J gene TRBJ2-2; tentatively, D is TRBD2 (5 bases). CDR3 amino acids: CASSLFSGAGELFF. The CDR3 DNA is TGTGCCAGCAGCTTATTTTCCGGGGCCGGGGAGCTGTTTTTT.